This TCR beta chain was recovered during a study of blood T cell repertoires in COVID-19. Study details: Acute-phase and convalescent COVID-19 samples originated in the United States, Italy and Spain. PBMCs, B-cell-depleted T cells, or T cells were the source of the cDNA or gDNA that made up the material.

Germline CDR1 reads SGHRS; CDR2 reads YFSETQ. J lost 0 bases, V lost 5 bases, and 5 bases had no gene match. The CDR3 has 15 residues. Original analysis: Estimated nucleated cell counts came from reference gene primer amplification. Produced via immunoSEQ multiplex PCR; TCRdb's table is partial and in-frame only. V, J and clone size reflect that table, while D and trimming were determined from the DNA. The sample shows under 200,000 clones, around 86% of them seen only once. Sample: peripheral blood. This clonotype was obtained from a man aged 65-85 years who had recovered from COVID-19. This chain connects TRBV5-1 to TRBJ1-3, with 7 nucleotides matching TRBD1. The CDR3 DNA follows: TGCGCCAGCAGTTTCGACAGGGTCTCTGGAAACACCATATATTTT. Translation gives CASSFDRVSGNTIYF.